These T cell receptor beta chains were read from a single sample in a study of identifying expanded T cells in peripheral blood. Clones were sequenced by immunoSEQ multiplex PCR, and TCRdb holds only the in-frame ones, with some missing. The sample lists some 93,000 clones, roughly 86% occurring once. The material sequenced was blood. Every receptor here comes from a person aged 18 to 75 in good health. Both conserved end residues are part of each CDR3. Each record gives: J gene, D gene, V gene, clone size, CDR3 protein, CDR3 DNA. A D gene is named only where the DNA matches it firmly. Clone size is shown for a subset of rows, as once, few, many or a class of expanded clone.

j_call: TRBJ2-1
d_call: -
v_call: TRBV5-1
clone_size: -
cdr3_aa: CASSLRSRAQNEQFF
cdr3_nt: TGCGCCAGCAGCTTGCGGTCTCGTGCTCAAAATGAGCAGTTCTTC

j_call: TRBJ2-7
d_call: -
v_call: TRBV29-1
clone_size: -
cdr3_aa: CSVEGVYEQYF
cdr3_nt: TGCAGCGTTGAAGGGGTCTACGAGCAGTACTTC

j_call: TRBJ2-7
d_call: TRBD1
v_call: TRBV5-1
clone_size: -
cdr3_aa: CASSLRRDSTTPYEQYF
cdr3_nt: TGCGCCAGCAGCTTGAGACGGGACAGTACAACCCCCTACGAGCAGTACTTC

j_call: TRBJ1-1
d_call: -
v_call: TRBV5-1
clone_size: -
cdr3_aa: CASSLEGSMNTEAFF
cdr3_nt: TGCGCCAGCAGCTTGGAAGGCAGCATGAACACTGAAGCTTTCTTT

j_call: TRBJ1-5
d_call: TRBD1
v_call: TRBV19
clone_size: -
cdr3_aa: CATTDRVNQPQHF
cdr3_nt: TGTGCCACCACTGACAGGGTCAATCAGCCCCAGCATTTT

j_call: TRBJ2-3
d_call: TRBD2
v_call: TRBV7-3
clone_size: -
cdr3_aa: CASSPNSGGAADTQYF
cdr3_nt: TGTGCCAGCAGCCCGAATAGCGGGGGGGCAGCAGATACGCAGTATTTT

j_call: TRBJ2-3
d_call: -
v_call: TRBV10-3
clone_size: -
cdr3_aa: CAISEGLRHTDTQYF
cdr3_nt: TGTGCCATCAGTGAGGGTTTGAGGCACACAGATACGCAGTATTTT

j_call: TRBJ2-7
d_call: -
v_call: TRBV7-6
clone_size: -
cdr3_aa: CASSPNPGSSYEQYF
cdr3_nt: TGTGCCAGCAGCCCGAATCCTGGGTCCTCCTACGAGCAGTACTTC

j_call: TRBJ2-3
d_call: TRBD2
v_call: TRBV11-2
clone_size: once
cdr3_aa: CASSRGLAGFTDTQYF
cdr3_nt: TGTGCCAGCAGCCGAGGACTAGCGGGATTCACAGATACGCAGTATTTT

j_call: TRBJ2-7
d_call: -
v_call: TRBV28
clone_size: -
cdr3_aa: CASSLGGGVNNYEQYF
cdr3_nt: TGTGCCAGCAGTTTAGGAGGAGGGGTTAACAACTACGAGCAGTACTTC

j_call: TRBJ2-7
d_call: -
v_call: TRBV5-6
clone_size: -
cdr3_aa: CASSLLTGHPSYEQYF
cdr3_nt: TGTGCCAGCAGCTTGTTGACGGGACATCCCTCCTACGAGCAGTACTTC

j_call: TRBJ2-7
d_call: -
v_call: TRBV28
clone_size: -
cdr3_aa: CAVPGATTGEQYF
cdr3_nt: TGTGCCGTTCCGGGGGCCACCACGGGTGAGCAGTACTTC

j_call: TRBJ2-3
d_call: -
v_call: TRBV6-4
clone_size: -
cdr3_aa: CASSDSLGSTDTQYF
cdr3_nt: TGTGCCAGCAGTGACTCTTTAGGGAGCACAGATACGCAGTATTTT

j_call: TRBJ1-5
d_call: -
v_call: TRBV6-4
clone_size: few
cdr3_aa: CASSEGSNQPQHF
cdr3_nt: TGTGCCAGCAGTGAGGGGAGCAATCAGCCCCAGCATTTT

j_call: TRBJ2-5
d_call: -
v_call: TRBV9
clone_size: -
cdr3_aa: CASTVGLARETQYF
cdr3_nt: TGTGCCAGCACCGTGGGGCTGGCGAGAGAGACCCAGTACTTC

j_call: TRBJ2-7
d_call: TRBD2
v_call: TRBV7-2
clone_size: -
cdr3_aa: CASSSWSGGGYEQYF
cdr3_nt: TGTGCCAGCAGCTCCTGGAGCGGGGGGGGCTACGAGCAGTACTTC

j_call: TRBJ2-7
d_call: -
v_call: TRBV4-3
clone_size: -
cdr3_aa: CASSQPESKYF
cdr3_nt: TGCGCCAGCAGCCAACCCGAAAGTAAGTACTTC

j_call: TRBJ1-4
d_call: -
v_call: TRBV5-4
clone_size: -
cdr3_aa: CASSLEGVNEKLFF
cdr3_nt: TGTGCCAGCAGCTTGGAAGGAGTTAATGAAAAACTGTTTTTT

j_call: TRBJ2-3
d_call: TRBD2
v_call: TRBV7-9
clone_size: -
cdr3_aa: CASSLEGLAADTQYF
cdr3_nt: TGTGCCAGCAGCTTAGAAGGACTAGCCGCAGATACGCAGTATTTT

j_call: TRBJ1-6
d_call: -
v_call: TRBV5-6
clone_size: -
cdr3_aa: CASSSDSSYNSPLHF
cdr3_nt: TGTGCCAGCAGCTCGGACAGTAGTTATAATTCACCCCTCCACTTT

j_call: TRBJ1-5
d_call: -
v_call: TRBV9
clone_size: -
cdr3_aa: CASSVVQPQHF
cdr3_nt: TGTGCCAGCAGCGTAGTACAGCCCCAGCATTTT

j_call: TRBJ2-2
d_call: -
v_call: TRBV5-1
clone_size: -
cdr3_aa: CASSLSAGVGGELFF
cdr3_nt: TGCGCCAGCAGCTTATCGGCAGGGGTAGGCGGGGAGCTGTTTTTT

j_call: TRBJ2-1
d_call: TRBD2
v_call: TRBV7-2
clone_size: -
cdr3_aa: CASSSSSGGPYNEQFF
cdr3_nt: TGTGCCAGCAGCTCCTCTAGCGGGGGTCCCTACAATGAGCAGTTCTTC

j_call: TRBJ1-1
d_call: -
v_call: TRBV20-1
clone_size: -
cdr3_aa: CSAPNTEAFF
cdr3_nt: TGCAGTGCCCCGAACACTGAAGCTTTCTTT

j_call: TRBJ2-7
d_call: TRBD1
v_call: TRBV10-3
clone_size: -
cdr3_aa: CAISEGAQGAQYEQYF
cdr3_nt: TGTGCCATCAGTGAGGGGGCACAGGGGGCTCAGTACGAGCAGTACTTC

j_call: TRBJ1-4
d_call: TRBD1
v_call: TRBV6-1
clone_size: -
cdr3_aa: CASSLIGTGDEKLFF
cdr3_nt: TGTGCCAGCAGTCTAATAGGGACAGGGGATGAAAAACTGTTTTTT

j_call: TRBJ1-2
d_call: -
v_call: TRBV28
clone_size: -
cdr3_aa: CASIAGRHYGYTF
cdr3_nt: TGTGCCAGCATCGCCGGCAGGCACTATGGCTACACCTTC

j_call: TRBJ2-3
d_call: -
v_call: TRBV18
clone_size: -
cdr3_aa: CASSPTAGSTDTQYF
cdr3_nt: TGTGCCAGCTCACCGACGGCGGGATCCACAGATACGCAGTATTTT

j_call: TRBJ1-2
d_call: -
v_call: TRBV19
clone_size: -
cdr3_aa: CASSTGQTNYGYTF
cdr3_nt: TGTGCCAGTAGCACGGGACAAACTAACTATGGCTACACCTTC

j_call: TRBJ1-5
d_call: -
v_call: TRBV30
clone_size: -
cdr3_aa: CAWSQTTRYNQPQHF
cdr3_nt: TGTGCCTGGAGCCAGACGACCAGATACAATCAGCCCCAGCATTTT

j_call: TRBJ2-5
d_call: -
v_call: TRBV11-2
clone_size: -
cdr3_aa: CASSLALEGTQYF
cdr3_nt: TGTGCCAGCAGCTTAGCTCTAGAAGGGACCCAGTACTTC

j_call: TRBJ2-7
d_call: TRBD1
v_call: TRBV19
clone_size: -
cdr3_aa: CASSGQVSSYEQYF
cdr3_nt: TGTGCCAGTAGTGGACAGGTTTCTTCCTACGAGCAGTACTTC